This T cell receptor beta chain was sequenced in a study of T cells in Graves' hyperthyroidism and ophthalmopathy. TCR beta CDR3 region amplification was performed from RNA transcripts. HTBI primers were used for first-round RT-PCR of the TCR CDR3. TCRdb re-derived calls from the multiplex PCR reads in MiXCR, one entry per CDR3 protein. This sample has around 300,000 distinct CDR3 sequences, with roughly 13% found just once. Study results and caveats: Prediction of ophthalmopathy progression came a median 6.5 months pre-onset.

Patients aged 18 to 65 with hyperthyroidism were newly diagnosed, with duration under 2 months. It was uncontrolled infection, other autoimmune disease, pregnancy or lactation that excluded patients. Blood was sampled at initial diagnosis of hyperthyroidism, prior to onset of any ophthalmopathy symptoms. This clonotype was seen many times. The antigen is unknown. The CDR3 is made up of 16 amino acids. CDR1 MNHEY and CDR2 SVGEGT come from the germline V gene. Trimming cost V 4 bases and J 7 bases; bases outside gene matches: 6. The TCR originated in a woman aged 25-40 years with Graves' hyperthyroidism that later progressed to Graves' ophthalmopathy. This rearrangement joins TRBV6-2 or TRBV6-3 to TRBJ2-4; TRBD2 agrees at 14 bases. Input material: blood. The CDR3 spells CASSSGTSGSWNIQYF. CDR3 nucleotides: TGTGCCAGCAGTTCCGGGACTAGCGGGAGTTGGAACATTCAGTACTTC.